This TCR beta chain was captured in a study of OX40 agonist ivuxolimab in advanced cancers. Study background: Patients were treated with intravenous ivuxolimab, dosed at 0.01 to 10 mg/kg and infused every 2 weeks. Prior checkpoint blockade (anti-PD-1, anti-PD-L1 or anti-CTLA-4) was permitted; about 40% had it.

This table comes from immunoSEQ multiplex PCR, and its TCRdb copy is limited to in-frame clones, with some not included. Among 75,000 to 95,000 clones, roughly nine tenths were seen once, and the ten largest hold 10%. In this sample, this clone turned up once. The CDR3 has 16 residues. The germline gives CDR1 ENHRY, CDR2 SYGVKD. V lost 4 bases and J lost 4, with 18 bases in between. This clonotype was obtained from an adult with an advanced solid tumor such as melanoma, head and neck, liver or kidney cancer. Source: CD4+ or CD8+ T cells sorted from blood, taken in a trial of the OX40 agonist ivuxolimab. The V call is TRBV10-3, the J call TRBJ2-3; no clear D. CDR3 amino acids: CAISGQSPGAADTQYF. The CDR3 DNA follows: TGTGCCATCAGTGGCCAATCCCCCGGCGCCGCAGATACGCAGTATTTT.